Below, 32 T cell receptor beta chains from the same sample are listed, as sequenced in a study of blood T cell repertoires in COVID-19. Sequenced by immunoSEQ multiplex PCR; TCRdb stores in-frame clones only, minus some. Here the sample spans about 210,000 clones, 70% to 90% being singletons. Sequenced sample: peripheral blood. The receptors derive from a man aged 40-49 years with acute or convalescent COVID-19.

This clone was counted once. This chain uses TRBV27 with TRBJ2-7, with D possibly TRBD1 on 6 matching bases. The CDR3 covers 15 residues. V lost 3 bases, J lost 0 bases, and 12 bases lay in between. Per germline, CDR1 MNHEY and CDR2 SMNVEV (reference sequence). CDR3 amino acids: CASSFLGQFSYEQYF. CDR3 sequence (DNA): TGTGCCAGCAGTTTCCTTGGACAGTTCTCCTACGAGCAGTACTTC.

The chain is built from TRBV5-8 and TRBJ2-1; a weak D match, TRBD2 (6 bases). Trimming pared 6 bases from V and 3 bases from J, leaving 16 bases between. The CDR3 runs to 15 residues. CDR1 is SGHTS, CDR2 YDEGEE, per germline. Written as DNA, the CDR3 is TGTGCCAGCACCAACGGGAAGCGGGTCTACAATGAGCAGTTCTTC. This encodes CASTNGKRVYNEQFF. The whole variable domain, remainder taken from reference TRBV5-8 and TRBJ2-1, is EAGVTQSPTHLIKTRGQQATLRCSPISGHTSVYWYQQALGLGLQFLLWYDEGEERNRGNFPPRFSGRQFPNYSSELNVNALELEDSALYLCASTNGKRVYNEQFFGPGTRLTVL.

This clone appeared a few times. This chain uses TRBV5-1 with TRBJ2-1, with 7 bases identical to TRBD2. CDR1 and CDR2 (germline): SGHRS, YFSETQ. The trim removed 1 base at V and 12 bases at J, leaving 7 bases unmatched. The CDR3 loop spans 13 amino acids. In DNA form, the CDR3 reads TGCGCCAGCAGCTTGAATACGGGGGGACCGCAGTTCTTC. Its translation is CASSLNTGGPQFF.

The V and J genes are TRBV11-2 and TRBJ1-4; D not resolved. The CDR3 runs 16 residues. CDR1 SGHAT and CDR2 FQNNGV come from the germline V gene. V was trimmed by 5 bases and J by 3 bases, leaving 16 bases between them. The CDR3 bases are TGTGCCAGCAGCCCCGGGGATTTGAGGGCTAATGAAAAACTGTTTTTT. This encodes CASSPGDLRANEKLFF.

V is TRBV2 and J is TRBJ2-5; 7 bases match TRBD1. The CDR3 covers 14 residues. Trimming at V came to 4 bases and at J to 3 bases, leaving 5 bases not matched to a gene. From germline, CDR1 is SNHLY and CDR2 FYNNEI. CDR3 sequence: CASSGRGGKETQYF. CDR3 DNA: TGTGCCAGCAGTGGACGAGGGGGCAAAGAGACCCAGTACTTC.

The chain combines TRBV5-6 with TRBJ1-4, with a tentative D call TRBD1 (5 bases). This CDR3 comprises 15 residues. The V gene lost 4 bases and the J gene lost 8 bases, with 18 bases spanning the gap. The V gene's germline CDR1 is SGHDT and CDR2 YYEEEE. CDR3 sequence: CASSRRKQGNEKLFF. DNA for the CDR3: TGTGCCAGCAGCCGCCGTAAGCAGGGCAACGAAAAACTGTTTTTT. The complete variable domain, with remaining parts taken from reference TRBV5-6 and TRBJ1-4, reads DAGVTQSPTHLIKTRGQQVTLRCSPKSGHDTVSWYQQALGQGPQFIFQYYEEEERQRGNFPDRFSGHQFPNYSSELNVNALLLGDSALYLCASSRRKQGNEKLFFGSGTQLSVL.

The chain has TRBV29-1 and TRBJ2-1; TRBD1 matches at 7 bases. With V trimmed by 7 bases and J by 6 bases, 9 bases remained unmatched. Germline CDR1 SQVTM, CDR2 ANQGSEA. The length of the CDR3 is 13 residues. CDR3 amino acids: CSAEGTDRNEQFF. The CDR3 nucleotides are TGCAGCGCAGAGGGGACAGACCGCAATGAGCAGTTCTTC.

The chain links TRBV6-5 to TRBJ2-3, with 14 bases matching TRBD2. Germline-derived CDR1 and CDR2 are MNHEY and SVGAGI. The CDR3 consists of 16 residues. Unmatched junction bases numbered 0, after V lost 0 bases and J lost 4 bases. CDR3 sequence (DNA): TGTGCCAGCAGTTACTCGGGACTAGCGGGAGCAGATACGCAGTATTTT. This translates into CASSYSGLAGADTQYF.

The chain has TRBV6-5 and TRBJ1-2; TRBD1 aligns across 8 bases. CDR1 MNHEY and CDR2 SVGAGI come from the germline V gene. The ends lost 2 bases at V and 4 bases at J; junction bases unmatched: 9. The CDR3 is made up of 16 amino acids. The CDR3 coding sequence is TGTGCCAGCAGTTACGAATCGGGACAGGACTCCTATGGCTACACCTTC. Translated, it gives CASSYESGQDSYGYTF.

This chain links TRBV7-2 with TRBJ1-2; no firm D call. The CDR3 runs 16 residues. Per germline, CDR1 SGHTA and CDR2 FQGNSA. Deletions cut 1 base from V and 8 bases from J, with 20 bases between. CDR3 sequence (DNA): TGTGCCAGCAGCTTAGAAACCCACGGAGTGGGTAGGGGCTACACCTTC. Translating gives CASSLETHGVGRGYTF. The full variable domain, with the rest looked up from reference TRBV7-2 and TRBJ1-2, is GAGVSQSPSNKVTEKGKDVELRCDPISGHTALYWYRQSLGQGLEFLIYFQGNSAPDKSGLPSDRFSAERTGGSVSTLTIQRTQQEDSAVYLCASSLETHGVGRGYTFGSGTRLTVV.

This clone has more than one count but fewer than ten. This rearrangement joins TRBV29-1 to TRBJ1-4; perhaps TRBD1 as D (6 bases). Trimming left V 7 bases short and J 8 bases short, with 14 bases between. The CDR3 loop spans 12 amino acids. Germline V gene lookup returns CDR1 SQVTM and CDR2 ANQGSEA. CDR3 protein: CSGVIGGEKLFF. CDR3 coding DNA: TGCAGCGGAGTCATAGGGGGAGAAAAACTGTTTTTT.

The V call is TRBV5-1, the J call TRBJ1-1; D might be TRBD1 (5 bases). CDR1 and CDR2 from the germline V gene are SGHRS and YFSETQ. The CDR3 length is 14 residues. The germline V and J ends were trimmed by 2 bases and 3 bases, with 11 bases remaining between them. In DNA form, the CDR3 reads TGCGCCAGCAGCTTCGGGGGAACTTACACTGAAGCTTTCTTT. Translation gives CASSFGGTYTEAFF.

The rearrangement links TRBV28 to TRBJ2-4; 10 nucleotides line up with TRBD2. Germline V CDR1 and CDR2: MDHEN, SYDVKM. This CDR3 is built from 16 residues. J was trimmed by 1 base and V by 6 bases; bases with no gene match: 6. CDR3 region: CASRAAGGRAKNIQYF. Here the CDR3 DNA reads TGTGCCAGCAGGGCAGCGGGAGGGAGGGCCAAAAACATTCAGTACTTC.

This clone was observed once. The rearrangement links TRBV6-5 to TRBJ2-5; 7 nucleotides line up with TRBD1. The CDR3 spans 14 residues. V trimming: 2 bases; J trimming: 5 bases; junction bases outside the gene matches: 5. From germline, CDR1 is MNHEY and CDR2 SVGAGI. The DNA of the CDR3 is TGTGCCAGCAGTTACGGGACAGTAAGTGAGACCCAGTACTTC. This encodes CASSYGTVSETQYF.

The chain joins TRBV7-8 to TRBJ2-1; TRBD2 matches 9 bases. The V segment lost 5 bases and the J segment 8 bases; nucleotides outside the gene matches: 10. There are 15 residues in the CDR3. CDR1 is SGHVS and CDR2 is FQNEAQ in the germline V gene. CDR3 DNA sequence: TGTGCCAGCAGCCCTCCGCAGCGGGGGGCCGATGAGCAGTTCTTC. This codes for CASSPPQRGADEQFF.

The rearrangement joins TRBV6-6 to TRBJ1-2; 9 bases are a match to TRBD1. The CDR3 sequence is 15 residues long. The V segment lost 5 bases and the J segment 4 bases; nucleotides outside the gene matches: 8. CDR1 and CDR2 (germline): MNHNY, SVGAGI (reference sequence). Here the CDR3 reads CASSPRTGDGYGYTF. The CDR3 coding sequence is TGTGCCAGCAGTCCCCGGACAGGGGATGGCTATGGCTACACCTTC.

Turning to this clone: The sample carries other DNA sequences with the same CDR3. The chain carries TRBV5-1 and TRBJ2-3, with 11 bases aligning to TRBD1. Germline assignment: CDR1 SGHRS and CDR2 YFSETQ. CDR3 length: 15 residues. J lost 4 bases, V lost 0 bases, and 1 base had no gene match. CDR3: CASSLGGQGADTQYF. DNA of the CDR3: TGCGCCAGCAGCTTGGGGGGACAGGGGGCAGATACGCAGTATTTT.

The chain combines TRBV13 with TRBJ2-2, with TRBD2 matching over 11 bases. Germline V gives CDR1 PRHDT, CDR2 FYEKMQ (reference sequence). The J segment lost 6 bases and the V segment lost 6 bases, leaving 6 bases of the junction unmatched. The CDR3 runs 15 residues. The CDR3 DNA follows: TGTGCCAGCAGAATTAGCGGGGGGGCCCCCGGGGAGCTGTTTTTT. This encodes CASRISGGAPGELFF.

The chain recombines TRBV6-1 with TRBJ2-1; TRBD1 aligns across 12 bases. Germline trimming cut 4 bases from V and 8 bases from J; bases unmatched to any gene: 12. The CDR3 length is 17 residues. Germline lookup yields CDR1 MNHNS and CDR2 SASEGT. The DNA of the CDR3 is TGTGCCAGCAGTGGTACCGGGACAGGGGGCAGGGGGGATGAGCAGTTCTTC. Its translation is CASSGTGTGGRGDEQFF.

This clone appeared a single time. The chain combines TRBV7-3 with TRBJ2-2; tentative D call: TRBD1 (5 bases). This CDR3 is 14 amino acids long. Germline V lookup: CDR1 SGHTA, CDR2 FQGTGA. Trimming took off 5 bases at V and 3 bases at J, with 10 bases between the two ends. The CDR3 sequence: CASSKSRDTGELFF. The CDR3 DNA reads TGTGCCAGCAGCAAATCCAGGGACACCGGGGAGCTGTTTTTT.

This chain connects TRBV6-5 to TRBJ1-6; D is unresolved. CDR3 size: 13 residues. The germline V gene has CDR1 MNHEY and CDR2 SVGAGI. V lost 7 bases and J 5 bases, leaving 9 bases between the germline ends. For the CDR3, the DNA is TGTGCCAGCACTTCGGGAAATAATTCACCCCTCCACTTT. Its protein is CASTSGNNSPLHF.

This clone was counted a few times. The rearrangement joins TRBV4-2 to TRBJ2-7; D might be TRBD2 (6 bases). This CDR3 has 13 residues. Trimming left V 2 bases short and J 3 bases short, with 8 bases between. Per the germline V gene, CDR1 is LGHNA and CDR2 is YNFKEQ. CDR3 nucleotides: TGTGCCAGCAGCCAACTTAGCGGCTACGAGCAGTACTTC. Translation gives CASSQLSGYEQYF.

The chain is built from TRBV5-1 and TRBJ2-7; 8 nucleotides match TRBD1. The CDR3 totals 13 residues. CDR1 SGHRS and CDR2 YFSETQ come from the germline V gene. Losses at the gene ends were 5 bases for V and 3 bases for J; bases not matched to a gene: 4. CDR3 region: CASRGTGNYEQYF. The CDR3 coding sequence is TGCGCCAGCAGAGGGACAGGTAACTACGAGCAGTACTTC.

J is TRBJ2-7 and V is TRBV7-9, with D possibly being TRBD1 (5 bases). CDR1 SEHNR and CDR2 FQNEAQ come from the germline V gene (reference sequence). With 1 base removed from V and 6 bases from J, the gap between germline ends came to 10 bases. CDR3 length equals 13 residues. The CDR3 protein is CASSLGPGIEQYF. CDR3 sequence (DNA): TGTGCCAGCAGCTTAGGACCAGGGATCGAGCAGTACTTC. The full variable domain, completed using reference TRBV7-9 and TRBJ2-7, is DTGVSQNPRHKITKRGQNVTFRCDPISEHNRLYWYRQTLGQGPEFLTYFQNEAQLEKSRLLSDRFSAERPKGSFSTLEIQRTEQGDSAMYLCASSLGPGIEQYFGPGTRLTVT.

In this sample, this clone turned up once. The J gene is TRBJ2-2, the V gene TRBV19; D perhaps matches TRBD2 (5 bases). CDR3 length equals 15 residues. V was pared by 1 base and J by 4 bases, with 10 bases between. Germline V CDR1 and CDR2: LNHDA, SQIVND (reference sequence). CDR3 residues: CASSIGGGGTGELFF. The CDR3 DNA is TGTGCCAGTAGTATAGGCGGAGGAGGCACCGGGGAGCTGTTTTTT. Full variable domain (missing parts from reference TRBV19 and TRBJ2-2): DGGITQSPKYLFRKEGQNVTLSCEQNLNHDAMYWYRQDPGQGLRLIYYSQIVNDFQKGDIAEGYSVSREKKESFPLTVTSAQKNPTAFYLCASSIGGGGTGELFFGEGSRLTVL.

The chain joins TRBV12-3 or TRBV12-4 to TRBJ1-4; 7 positions agree with TRBD1. This CDR3 contains 13 residues. V lost 0 bases, J lost 10 bases, and 2 bases stayed unmatched. CDR3 DNA sequence: TGTGCCAGCAGTTTAGCGTCAGGGGGAAAACTGTTTTTT. This encodes CASSLASGGKLFF.

The chain has TRBV14 and TRBJ1-6; TRBD1 might be the D (6 bases). The CDR3 spans 15 residues. Germline V CDR1 and CDR2: SGHDN, FVKESK. V lost 4 bases, J lost 6 bases, and 13 bases lay in between. The CDR3 bases are TGTGCCAGCAGCCGACAGGACGGACCTAATTCACCCCTCCACTTT. It translates to CASSRQDGPNSPLHF.

The V gene is TRBV1, the J gene TRBJ1-6; the table's D call TRBD1 went unverified against the DNA. TRBV1 is classified as a pseudogene. The CDR3 covers 16 residues. Written as DNA, the CDR3 is TGCACCAGCAGCCAAGATCCGCAGGATGATAATTCACCCCTCCACTTT. This gives the protein CTSSQDPQDDNSPLHF.

The CDR3 sequence: CASSDIGNTEAFF. DNA of the CDR3: TGCGCCAGCAGTGATATCGGGAACACTGAAGCTTTCTTT. V gene TRBV10-1 combines with J gene TRBJ1-1; no definite D call. This CDR3 is built from 13 residues. The ends were cut back, 3 bases at V and 1 base at J, with 6 bases in the middle. Germline assignment: CDR1 WNHNN and CDR2 SYGVQD (reference sequence).

This rearrangement joins TRBV4-2 to TRBJ2-1; D uncertain. Germline lookup yields CDR1 LGHNA and CDR2 YNFKEQ. The ends were cut back, 0 bases at V and 9 bases at J, with 6 bases in the middle. This CDR3 is built from 12 residues. The CDR3, as DNA: TGTGCCAGCAGCCAAGATTTCCGTGAGCAGTTCTTC. It specifies CASSQDFREQFF.

The V call is TRBV5-1, the J call TRBJ2-6; D might be TRBD1 (6 bases). V gave up 0 bases and J gave up 4 bases, with 11 bases separating them. The CDR3 contains 16 residues. Germline lookup yields CDR1 SGHRS and CDR2 YFSETQ. The CDR3 region is CASSLGGTSGANVLTF. The CDR3 coding sequence is TGCGCCAGCAGCTTGGGGGGGACATCCGGGGCCAACGTCCTGACTTTC.

This clone was observed a single time. V is TRBV4-1 and J is TRBJ2-3; D may be TRBD1 (5 bases). The CDR3 spans 16 residues. V was cut by 4 bases and J by 3 bases, with 17 bases left in between. CDR1 and CDR2 from the germline V gene are MGHRA and YSYEKL. CDR3 residues: CASSPERAGWTDTQYF. CDR3 sequence (DNA): TGCGCCAGCAGCCCCGAACGGGCAGGGTGGACAGATACGCAGTATTTT.